This is a list of T cell receptor beta chains from one sample in a study of blood T cell repertoires in COVID-19. The method was immunoSEQ multiplex PCR; TCRdb's version includes in-frame clones alone and lacks a portion of them. The sample carries approximately 20,000 clones, about 83% recorded once. Sequences were obtained from peripheral blood. These TCRs come from a man in his 70s with acute or convalescent COVID-19. Each CDR3 is given without its conserved first and last residue.

len: 12; j_gene: TRBJ1-5; v_gene: TRBV2; CDR3aa: ASSRGQSNQPQH
len: 11; j_gene: TRBJ1-2; v_gene: TRBV7-2; CDR3aa: ASSSGANYGYT
len: 11; j_gene: TRBJ1-6; v_gene: TRBV10-3; CDR3aa: AISELGNSPLH
len: 12; j_gene: TRBJ1-2; v_gene: TRBV3-1/TRBV3-2; CDR3aa: ASGKGQGQYGYT
len: 10; j_gene: TRBJ1-3; v_gene: TRBV7-9; CDR3aa: ASSLQRNTIY
len: 13; j_gene: TRBJ1-3; v_gene: TRBV28; CDR3aa: ASFTSGTAGNTIY
len: 12; j_gene: TRBJ1-1; v_gene: TRBV6-5; CDR3aa: ASSWDRTNTEAF
len: 12; j_gene: TRBJ1-5; v_gene: TRBV28; CDR3aa: ATLGGIRNQPQH
len: 13; j_gene: TRBJ2-1; v_gene: TRBV6-6; CDR3aa: ASNRAGSSYNEQF
len: 11; j_gene: TRBJ2-2; v_gene: TRBV12-3/TRBV12-4; CDR3aa: ASIFRNTGELF
len: 14; j_gene: TRBJ2-3; v_gene: TRBV9; CDR3aa: ASSPSGTEFFDTQY
len: 14; j_gene: TRBJ2-3; v_gene: TRBV9; CDR3aa: ASSKGSSLRTDTQY